This T cell receptor beta chain was captured in a study of blood T cell repertoires in COVID-19. The CDR3 spans 19 residues. V lost 2 bases, J lost 3 bases, and 17 bases stayed unmatched. Looked up from germline, CDR1 is SEHNR and CDR2 is FQNEAQ (reference sequence). The assay was immunoSEQ multiplex PCR, and TCRdb's table has in-frame clones only and misses some. The sample has about 69,000 clones; 75% to 90% are singletons. The specimen was peripheral blood. This chain joins TRBV7-9 and TRBJ2-3; 7 bases line up with TRBD2. The source of this sequence is a man between 40 and 49 years old with COVID-19, enrolled during active disease. The CDR3 region has the DNA TGTGCCAGCAGCTTAAAGCGGTTCGGTTGGGGACTAAGGACAGATACGCAGTATTTT. Its protein is CASSLKRFGWGLRTDTQYF.